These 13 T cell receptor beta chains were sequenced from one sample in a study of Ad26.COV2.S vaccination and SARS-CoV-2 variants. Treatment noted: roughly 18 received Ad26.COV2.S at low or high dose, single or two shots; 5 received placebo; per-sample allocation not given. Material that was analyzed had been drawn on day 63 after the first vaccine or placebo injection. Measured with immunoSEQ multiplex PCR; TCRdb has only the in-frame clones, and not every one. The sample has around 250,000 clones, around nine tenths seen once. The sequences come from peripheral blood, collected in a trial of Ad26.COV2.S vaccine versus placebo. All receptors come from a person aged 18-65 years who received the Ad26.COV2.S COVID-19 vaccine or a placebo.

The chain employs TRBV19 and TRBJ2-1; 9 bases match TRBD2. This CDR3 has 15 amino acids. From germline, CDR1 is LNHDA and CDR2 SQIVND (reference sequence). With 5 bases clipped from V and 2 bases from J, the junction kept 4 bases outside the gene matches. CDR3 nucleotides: TGTGCCAGTAGTGTTTCTAGCGGGGCCTACAATGAGCAGTTCTTC. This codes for CASSVSSGAYNEQFF.

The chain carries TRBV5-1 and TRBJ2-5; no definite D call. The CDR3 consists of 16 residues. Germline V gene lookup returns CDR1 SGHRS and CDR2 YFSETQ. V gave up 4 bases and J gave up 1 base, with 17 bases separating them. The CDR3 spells CASSPPLGGSQETQYF. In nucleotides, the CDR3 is TGCGCCAGCAGCCCCCCCCTCGGCGGATCCCAAGAGACCCAGTACTTC.

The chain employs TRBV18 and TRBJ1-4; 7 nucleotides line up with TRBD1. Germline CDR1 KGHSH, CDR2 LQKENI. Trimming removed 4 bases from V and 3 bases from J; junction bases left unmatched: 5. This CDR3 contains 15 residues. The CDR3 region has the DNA TGTGCCAGCTCACTGGGACAGTCAGCTAATGAAAAACTGTTTTTT. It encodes CASSLGQSANEKLFF.

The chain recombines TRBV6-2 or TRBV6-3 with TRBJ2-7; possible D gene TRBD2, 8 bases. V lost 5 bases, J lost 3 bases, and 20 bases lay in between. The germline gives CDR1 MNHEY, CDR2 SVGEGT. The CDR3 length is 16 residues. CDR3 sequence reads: CASSRVRDSGGYEQYF. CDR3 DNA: TGTGCCAGCAGTCGAGTACGGGACAGCGGGGGCTACGAGCAGTACTTC.

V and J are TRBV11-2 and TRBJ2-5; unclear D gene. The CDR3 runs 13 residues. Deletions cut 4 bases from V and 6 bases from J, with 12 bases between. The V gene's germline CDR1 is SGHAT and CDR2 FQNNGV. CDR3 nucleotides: TGTGCCAGCAGCTCTACCTGGGCCAAGACCCAGTACTTC. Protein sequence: CASSSTWAKTQYF.

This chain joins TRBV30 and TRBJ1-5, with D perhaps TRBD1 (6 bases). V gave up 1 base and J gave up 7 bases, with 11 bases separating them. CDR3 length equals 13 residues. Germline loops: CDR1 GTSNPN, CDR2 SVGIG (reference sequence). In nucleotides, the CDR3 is TGTGCCTGGAGTGGTTTCAGGGGACAGCCCCAGCATTTT. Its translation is CAWSGFRGQPQHF.

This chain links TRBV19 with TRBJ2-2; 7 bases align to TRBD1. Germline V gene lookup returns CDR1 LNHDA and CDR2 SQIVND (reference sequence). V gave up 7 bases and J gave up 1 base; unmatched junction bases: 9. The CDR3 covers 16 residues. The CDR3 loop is CASTWAGTENTGELFF. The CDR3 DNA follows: TGTGCCAGTACCTGGGCCGGGACAGAGAACACCGGGGAGCTGTTTTTT.

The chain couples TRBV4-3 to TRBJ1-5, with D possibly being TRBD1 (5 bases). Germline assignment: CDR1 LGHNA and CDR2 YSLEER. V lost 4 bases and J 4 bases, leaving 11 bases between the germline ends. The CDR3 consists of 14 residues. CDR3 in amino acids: CASSLLGANQPQHF. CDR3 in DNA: TGCGCCAGCAGCCTCCTCGGGGCAAATCAGCCCCAGCATTTT.

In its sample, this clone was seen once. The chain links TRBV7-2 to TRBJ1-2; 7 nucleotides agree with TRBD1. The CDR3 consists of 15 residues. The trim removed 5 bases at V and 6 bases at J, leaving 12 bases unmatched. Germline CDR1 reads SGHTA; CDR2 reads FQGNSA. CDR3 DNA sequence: TGTGCCAGCAGCCAAGAAACGACAGGGACTCATGGCTACACCTTC. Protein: CASSQETTGTHGYTF.

The CDR3 spells CASSQSDPQPQHF. In nucleotides, the CDR3 is TGCGCCAGCAGTCAATCGGACCCTCAGCCCCAGCATTTT. The chain combines TRBV23-1 with TRBJ1-5, with unresolved D. TRBV23-1 is an ORF; its function is uncertain. CDR3 length equals 13 residues. The germline V and J ends were trimmed by 0 bases and 6 bases, with 6 bases remaining between them.

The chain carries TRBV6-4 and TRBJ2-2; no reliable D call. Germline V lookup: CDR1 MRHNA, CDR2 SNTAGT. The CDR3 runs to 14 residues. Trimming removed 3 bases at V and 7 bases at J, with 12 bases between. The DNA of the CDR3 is TGTGCCAGCAGTGAATCCGTCCGAGGCGGGGAGCTGTTTTTT. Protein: CASSESVRGGELFF.

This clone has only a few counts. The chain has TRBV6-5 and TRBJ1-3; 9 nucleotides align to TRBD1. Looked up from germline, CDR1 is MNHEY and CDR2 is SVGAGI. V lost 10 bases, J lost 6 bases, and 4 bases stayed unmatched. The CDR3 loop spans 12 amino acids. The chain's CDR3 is CATRTGANTIYF. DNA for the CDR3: TGTGCCACCCGGACAGGGGCAAACACCATATATTTT.

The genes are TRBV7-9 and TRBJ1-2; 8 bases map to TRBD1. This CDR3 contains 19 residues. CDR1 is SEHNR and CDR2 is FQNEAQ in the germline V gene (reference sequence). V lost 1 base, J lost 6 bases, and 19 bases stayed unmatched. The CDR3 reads CASSLVPRTGYKWRDGYTF. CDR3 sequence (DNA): TGTGCCAGCAGCTTAGTCCCACGGACAGGGTACAAGTGGCGAGATGGCTACACCTTC. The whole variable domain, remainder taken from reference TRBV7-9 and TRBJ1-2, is DTGVSQNPRHKITKRGQNVTFRCDPISEHNRLYWYRQTLGQGPEFLTYFQNEAQLEKSRLLSDRFSAERPKGSFSTLEIQRTEQGDSAMYLCASSLVPRTGYKWRDGYTFGSGTRLTVV.